This is a list of T cell receptor beta chains from one sample in a study of OX40 agonist ivuxolimab in advanced cancers. Assay: immunoSEQ multiplex PCR; the TCRdb copy retains only in-frame clones and omits some. The table includes some 70,000 clones, 86% detected once. This material consisted of CD4+ or CD8+ T cells sorted from blood, taken in a trial of the OX40 agonist ivuxolimab. Receptors were obtained from an adult with an advanced solid tumor such as melanoma, head and neck, liver or kidney cancer. Each CDR3 is given with its conserved first and last residue. The D gene is left open where the match is weak. Clone size is stated in some rows and not others, as once, few, many or a class when expanded.

j_call d_call v_call clone_size cdr3_aa cdr3_nt
TRBJ1-5 NA TRBV4-1 NA CASSLGNRASQPQHF TGCGCCAGCAGCCTAGGTAACAGGGCTAGTCAGCCCCAGCATTTT
TRBJ2-1 TRBD1 TRBV6-5 NA CASTKDRGPYNEQFF TGTGCCAGCACTAAAGACAGGGGGCCCTACAATGAGCAGTTCTTC
TRBJ1-5 NA TRBV6-6 once CASRSARVNQPQHF TGTGCCAGCAGGTCGGCGAGGGTGAATCAGCCCCAGCATTTT
TRBJ1-3 NA TRBV6-5 few CASSQQGYSGNTIYF TGTGCCAGCAGTCAACAGGGTTACTCTGGAAACACCATATATTTT
TRBJ1-5 TRBD1 TRBV6-5 NA CASRDRGQQHF TGTGCCAGCAGGGACCGGGGACAGCAGCATTTT
TRBJ2-5 NA TRBV7-8 NA CASSLENGGQTQYF TGTGCCAGCAGCTTAGAAAACGGAGGGCAGACCCAGTACTTC
TRBJ1-4 TRBD1 TRBV6-5 NA CASSPQGLSEKLFF TGTGCCAGCAGTCCACAGGGGTTGAGTGAAAAACTGTTTTTT
TRBJ2-7 TRBD1 TRBV27 once CASRDRGRSYEQYF TGTGCCAGCAGAGACAGGGGGAGGTCCTACGAGCAGTACTTC
TRBJ2-5 TRBD2 TRBV18 once CASSPPGGVQTQYF TGTGCCAGCTCACCACCGGGGGGGGTGCAGACCCAGTACTTC
TRBJ2-1 TRBD2 TRBV14 NA CASSLLPGLAGGYYNEQFF TGTGCCAGCAGCCTCTTGCCGGGACTAGCGGGGGGTTACTACAATGAGCAGTTCTTC
TRBJ1-5 TRBD1 TRBV10-2 NA CASSEFRGGGQPQHF TGCGCCAGCAGTGAGTTTCGAGGGGGCGGTCAGCCCCAGCATTTT